This TCR beta chain stems from a study of T cell responses to AZD1222 COVID-19 vaccine. The CDR3 loop spans 15 amino acids. The germline gives CDR1 SGHNT, CDR2 YYREEE (reference sequence). After removal of 4 bases from V and 1 base from J, the junction contained 7 bases not matched to a gene. Profiled with immunoSEQ multiplex PCR; TCRdb holds only in-frame clones, not every one. The sample includes more than 75,000 clones, nearly 90% seen only once; the top ten take approximately 1.5%. Sequenced here: peripheral blood, sampled on day 0 of AZD1222 vaccination. The V and J genes are TRBV5-4 and TRBJ1-1, with TRBD1 identical over 7 bases. This TCR was recovered from an adult in good health. This CDR3 reads CASSTPGQPNTEAFF. Here the CDR3 DNA reads TGTGCCAGCAGCACTCCGGGACAGCCGAACACTGAAGCTTTCTTT.